The clone carrying this T cell receptor (beta chain) was observed a single time. The target antigen is unknown. Trimming pared 2 bases from V and 7 bases from J, leaving 15 bases between. This CDR3 is built from 15 residues. Per germline, CDR1 SGHVS and CDR2 FNYEAQ. The sample comes from a study of cytomegalovirus exposure and HLA in healthy donors. Study-wide points: In a later analysis, HLA-associated beta chains showed higher expansion and lower generation probabilities than comparable chains.

Vbeta (60) and Jbeta (13) primers were used in the PCR. Method: immunoSEQ multiplex PCR; TCRdb's copy keeps in-frame clones and lacks some. The repertoire holds 200,000 to 250,000 clones, with more than 60% as singletons. While unrecorded immune exposures were likely, the donors were nominally healthy when sampled. The V call is TRBV7-6, the J call TRBJ2-1; no clear D. Input material: PBMCs. This TCR derives from a woman aged 30 to 39 in good health and CMV-seronegative. This CDR3 reads CASSLRSPRVNEQFF. In DNA form, the CDR3 reads TGTGCCAGCAGCTTACGGAGTCCTCGGGTGAATGAGCAGTTCTTC. Using reference TRBV7-6 and TRBJ2-1 for the parts outside the CDR3, the full variable domain is GAGVSQSPRYKVTKRGQDVALRCDPISGHVSLYWYRQALGQGPEFLTYFNYEAQQDKSGLPNDRFSAERPEGSISTLTIQRTEQRDSAMYRCASSLRSPRVNEQFFGPGTRLTVL.